A single sample is the source of the 21 T cell receptor beta chains below, sequenced in a study of shared clonotypes between healthy human individuals. Using immunoSEQ multiplex PCR, the repertoire was profiled, and TCRdb retains in-frame clones only, with some absent. Among more than 2,000,000 clones, just over 90% were seen once, and the ten largest hold 0.39%. The source material was naive CD4+ T cells from PBMCs. Documented subset: CD45RA+ positively selected. Receptors were obtained from a man between 18 and 29 years old in good health. Some clones in this sample may be carry-over from other donors' samples.

The rearrangement joins TRBV7-8 to TRBJ1-6; D not certain. Germline values: CDR1 SGHVS, CDR2 FQNEAQ. The V and J ends lost 3 bases and 7 bases respectively, with 10 bases between them. The CDR3 covers 14 residues. DNA of the CDR3: TGTGCCAGCAGCTTCGGTGACCCCAATTCACCCCTCCACTTT. Protein product: CASSFGDPNSPLHF.

This clone was observed a handful of times. The chain couples TRBV19 to TRBJ1-1; 10 bases map to TRBD1. The CDR3 has 15 amino acids. The V gene's germline CDR1 is LNHDA and CDR2 SQIVND (reference sequence). J gave up 3 bases and V 3 bases, and 4 bases lay outside the gene matches. The CDR3 DNA follows: TGTGCCAGTAGTATGTTGGGACAGGGGTACACTGAAGCTTTCTTT. This codes for CASSMLGQGYTEAFF.

The genes are TRBV5-1 and TRBJ1-3, with no clear D. Germline CDR1 is SGHRS and CDR2 is YFSETQ. V lost 0 bases and J 3 bases, leaving 13 bases between the germline ends. The CDR3 covers 16 residues. The CDR3 DNA sequence: TGCGCCAGCAGCTTGGGGACCGCGGAAGGTGGAAACACCATATATTTT. It is translated as CASSLGTAEGGNTIYF.

This clone is a singleton in its sample. The chain uses TRBV5-6 and TRBJ2-1; a possible D gene is TRBD2 (5 bases). The CDR3 is 18 residues long. V gave up 1 base and J gave up 0 bases, with 17 bases separating them. CDR1 is SGHDT and CDR2 is YYEEEE in the germline V gene. CDR3 in DNA: TGTGCCAGCAGCTTGAGAGGGTCCCATACAAGCTCCTACAATGAGCAGTTCTTC. Translation gives CASSLRGSHTSSYNEQFF.

To note about this clone: Different DNA sequences within this sample yield the same CDR3. The rearrangement links TRBV5-1 to TRBJ1-5; a possible D gene is TRBD1 (5 bases). Germline assignment: CDR1 SGHRS and CDR2 YFSETQ. V lost 0 bases and J 1 base, leaving 8 bases between the germline ends. The CDR3 is 15 amino acids. DNA of the CDR3: TGCGCCAGCAGCTTGGACGGGGGAAGCAATCAGCCCCAGCATTTT. As protein: CASSLDGGSNQPQHF.

The genes are TRBV7-2 and TRBJ2-5; no clear D gene. CDR3 length equals 13 residues. The V gene lost 6 bases and the J gene lost 4 bases, with 12 bases spanning the gap. Germline V gene sequence: CDR1 SGHTA, CDR2 FQGNSA. This CDR3 is CASRAGGAETQYF. CDR3 sequence (DNA): TGTGCCAGCAGGGCCGGCGGTGCAGAGACCCAGTACTTC.

J is TRBJ2-1 and V is TRBV9; 7 bases map to TRBD2. The CDR3 totals 15 residues. The J segment lost 3 bases and the V segment lost 4 bases, leaving 7 bases of the junction unmatched. Per germline, CDR1 SGDLS and CDR2 YYNGEE. The CDR3 nucleotides read TGTGCCAGCAGCCCTCGCCGGGACTACTACAATGAGCAGTTCTTC. Protein product: CASSPRRDYYNEQFF.

J is TRBJ1-1 and V is TRBV9; tentative D call: TRBD1 (5 bases). The CDR3 consists of 15 residues. Trimming left V 1 base short and J 6 bases short, with 16 bases between. CDR1 and CDR2 (germline): SGDLS, YYNGEE. The CDR3 reads CASSVQGLPGAEAFF. In DNA form, the CDR3 reads TGTGCCAGCAGCGTACAGGGACTCCCGGGGGCTGAAGCTTTCTTT.

The chain uses TRBV7-3 and TRBJ2-7, with TRBD1 matching 8 bases. Looked up from germline, CDR1 is SGHTA and CDR2 is FQGTGA. V trimming: 5 bases; J trimming: 5 bases; junction bases outside the gene matches: 5. This CDR3 has 13 residues. The CDR3 DNA follows: TGTGCCAGCAGCGCGACACAGGGGGACGAGCAGTACTTC. Translating gives CASSATQGDEQYF.

The chain uses TRBV28 and TRBJ1-2; D call uncertain. CDR1 is MDHEN, CDR2 SYDVKM, per germline. This CDR3 spans 15 amino acids. V was cut by 4 bases and J by 4 bases, with 16 bases left in between. The CDR3 nucleotides read TGTGCCAGCAGTTCTCCCACGCTCGGAGGCTATGGCTACACCTTC. This translates into CASSSPTLGGYGYTF.

V gene TRBV5-1 combines with J gene TRBJ2-3; D might be TRBD1 (5 bases). The V gene lost 0 bases and the J gene lost 8 bases, with 16 bases spanning the gap. Germline CDR1 is SGHRS and CDR2 is YFSETQ. The CDR3 has 15 amino acids. The CDR3 DNA sequence: TGCGCCAGCAGCTTGGAGGGGTCGCTAGGCGCTACGCAGTATTTT. This translates into CASSLEGSLGATQYF.

This clone has a single count. V gene TRBV19 combines with J gene TRBJ1-5; possible D gene TRBD1, 6 bases. Looked up from germline, CDR1 is LNHDA and CDR2 is SQIVND (reference sequence). The CDR3 spans 16 residues. Deletions cut 3 bases from V and 3 bases from J, with 15 bases between. CDR3 coding DNA: TGTGCCAGTAGTATCTACCTCCGGGACACCAATCAGCCCCAGCATTTT. Encoded protein: CASSIYLRDTNQPQHF.

J is TRBJ2-7 and V is TRBV7-2; D could derive from TRBD1 or TRBD2 (5 bases each). V dropped 1 base and J dropped 3 bases, with 13 bases sitting between them. Germline assignment: CDR1 SGHTA and CDR2 FQGNSA. The CDR3 runs to 15 residues. The CDR3 nucleotides read TGTGCCAGCAGCTTAGGTGCAGGGAGAGACTACGAGCAGTACTTC. It yields the protein CASSLGAGRDYEQYF.

The V call is TRBV30, the J call TRBJ1-1; D not resolved. The V and J ends lost 4 bases and 0 bases respectively, with 18 bases between them. Per the germline V gene, CDR1 is GTSNPN and CDR2 is SVGIG (reference sequence). CDR3 size: 16 residues. This CDR3 reads CAWKTRGPRMNTEAFF. The CDR3 bases are TGTGCCTGGAAAACGAGAGGGCCCCGAATGAACACTGAAGCTTTCTTT.

For this clone: Other nucleotide sequences from this sample produce the same CDR3. The chain is built from TRBV5-1 and TRBJ2-5, with D possibly matching TRBD2 (6 bases). Germline CDR1 SGHRS, CDR2 YFSETQ. Trimming took off 2 bases at V and 2 bases at J, with 13 bases between the two ends. CDR3 length equals 15 residues. The CDR3 loop reads CASSFSGTRQETQYF. The CDR3 DNA reads TGCGCCAGCAGCTTTTCGGGGACTCGACAAGAGACCCAGTACTTC.

V usage is TRBV4-1 and J usage is TRBJ2-2; tentative D call: TRBD1 (6 bases). Germline V lookup: CDR1 MGHRA, CDR2 YSYEKL. The length of the CDR3 is 16 residues. V lost 6 bases and J 2 bases, leaving 16 bases between the germline ends. CDR3 protein: CASRHDGRGNTGELFF. The CDR3 DNA is TGCGCCAGCAGACACGACGGCAGGGGCAACACCGGGGAGCTGTTTTTT.

This clone was recorded once. The V call is TRBV28, the J call TRBJ1-2; D uncertain. Trimming pared 4 bases from V and 5 bases from J, leaving 17 bases between. The V gene's germline CDR1 is MDHEN and CDR2 SYDVKM. This CDR3 region has 15 residues. This chain's CDR3 is CASSSTAGGVYGYTF. In DNA, the CDR3 is TGTGCCAGCAGTTCGACGGCAGGCGGGGTATATGGCTACACCTTC.

The chain recombines TRBV28 with TRBJ1-2; the D gene is possibly TRBD1 (6 bases). There are 15 residues in the CDR3. Trimming shortened V by 6 bases and J by 4 bases, and 18 bases separated the two germline ends. CDR1 is MDHEN, CDR2 SYDVKM, per germline. For the CDR3, the DNA is TGTGCCAGCAGCCCACCGGGGGGACAAGTCTATGGCTACACCTTC. As protein: CASSPPGGQVYGYTF.

The V call is TRBV2, the J call TRBJ1-1; no clear D gene. Germline values: CDR1 SNHLY, CDR2 FYNNEI. The CDR3 extends over 16 amino acids. V lost 7 bases, J lost 0 bases, and 18 bases lay in between. This CDR3 is CASTMDRLHMNTEAFF. The CDR3 nucleotides read TGTGCCAGCACTATGGACCGCTTGCATATGAACACTGAAGCTTTCTTT.

The chain recombines TRBV2 with TRBJ1-1; no firm D call. This CDR3 contains 13 residues. The V end was cut by 8 bases, the J end by 0 bases, with 10 bases between. From germline, CDR1 is SNHLY and CDR2 FYNNEI. The CDR3, as DNA: TGTGCCAGCGTGGAACAGCTGAACACTGAAGCTTTCTTT. Encoded protein: CASVEQLNTEAFF.

This clone was recorded only once. Within the sample, other DNA sequences also encode this same CDR3. The V and J genes are TRBV18 and TRBJ2-1; 10 bases align to TRBD2. Unmatched junction bases numbered 3, after V lost 4 bases and J lost 3 bases. Germline V gene data show CDR1 as KGHSH and CDR2 as LQKENI. The CDR3 covers 15 residues. The chain's CDR3 is CASSLGLAVYNEQFF. CDR3 nucleotide sequence: TGTGCCAGCTCACTCGGACTAGCGGTCTACAATGAGCAGTTCTTC.